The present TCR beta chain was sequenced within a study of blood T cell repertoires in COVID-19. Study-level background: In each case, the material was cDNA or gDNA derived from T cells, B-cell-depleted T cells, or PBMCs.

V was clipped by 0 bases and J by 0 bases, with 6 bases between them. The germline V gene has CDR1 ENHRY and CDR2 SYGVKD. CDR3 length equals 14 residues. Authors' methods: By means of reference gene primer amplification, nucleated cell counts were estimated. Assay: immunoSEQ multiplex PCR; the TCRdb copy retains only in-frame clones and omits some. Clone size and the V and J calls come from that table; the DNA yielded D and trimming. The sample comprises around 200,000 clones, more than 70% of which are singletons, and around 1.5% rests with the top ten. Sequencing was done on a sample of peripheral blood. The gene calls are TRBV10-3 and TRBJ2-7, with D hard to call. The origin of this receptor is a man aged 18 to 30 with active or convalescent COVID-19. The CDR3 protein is CAISESQDSYEQYF. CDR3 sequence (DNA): TGTGCCATCAGTGAGTCGCAGGACTCCTACGAGCAGTACTTC.